The 9 T cell receptor beta chains in this list originate from one sample, sequenced in a study of T cell repertoires in cytomegalovirus infection. Antigens for these TCRs are unknown. MiXCR, applied by TCRdb to the reads, yields one record per CDR3 protein. The profile shows about 330,000 distinct CDR3 sequences, roughly 34% of them singletons. This sample comprised cultured PBMCs, obtained from culture after CMV antigen stimulation. These receptors came from a human donor in good health (CMV status not recorded). Some clones in this sample may be carry-over from other donors' samples.

This chain links TRBV6-5 with TRBJ2-7; D gene ambiguous. This CDR3 is built from 15 residues. CDR1 and CDR2 from the germline V gene are MNHEY and SVGAGI. V was pared by 0 bases and J by 2 bases, with 11 bases between. The chain's CDR3 is CASSYSLQPAYEQYF. CDR3 nucleotides: TGTGCCAGCAGTTACTCGTTACAGCCGGCCTACGAGCAGTACTTC.

DNA of the CDR3: TGCAGCGTCAAAAATGTTACCCAGTACGAGCAGTACTTC. Residues: CSVKNVTQYEQYF. The chain couples TRBV29-1 to TRBJ2-7; D is ambiguous. Germline CDR1 SQVTM, CDR2 ANQGSEA. CDR3 length: 13 amino acids. V lost 6 bases and J lost 4, with 16 bases in between.

This clonotype has more than one count but fewer than ten. This rearrangement joins TRBV19 to TRBJ2-6; D gene uncertain. Germline CDR1 and CDR2: LNHDA and SQIVND (reference sequence). The CDR3 sequence is 13 residues long. The ends were cut back, 3 bases at V and 4 bases at J, with 4 bases in the middle. This chain's CDR3 is CASSIDGANVLTF. The CDR3 nucleotides read TGTGCCAGTAGTATCGACGGGGCCAACGTCCTGACTTTC.

The table lists this clonotype with a few counts. V gene TRBV7-9 combines with J gene TRBJ2-7, with a possible D match to TRBD2 (6 bases). This CDR3 has 15 residues. The V end was cut by 1 base, the J end by 5 bases, with 15 bases between. Per the germline V gene, CDR1 is SEHNR and CDR2 is FQNEAQ (reference sequence). The CDR3 loop is CASSLVTVGSDEQYF. In DNA, the CDR3 is TGTGCCAGCAGCTTAGTGACTGTCGGGAGCGACGAGCAGTACTTC.

The sample holds a few counts of this clonotype. The chain links TRBV4-1 to TRBJ2-1; TRBD2 might be the D (6 bases). The CDR3 is 16 amino acids. Germline CDR1 reads MGHRA; CDR2 reads YSYEKL. V was clipped by 4 bases and J by 2 bases, with 15 bases between them. CDR3 DNA sequence: TGCGCCAGCAGCCCCCAACCCGGACTAACCTACAATGAGCAGTTCTTC. It specifies CASSPQPGLTYNEQFF.

V is TRBV7-2 and J is TRBJ1-6; D may be TRBD1 (6 bases). This CDR3 is 14 amino acids long. V lost 4 bases and J lost 5, with 9 bases in between. In germline, CDR1 is SGHTA, CDR2 FQGNSA. This chain's CDR3 is CASSSGVHNSPLHF. In nucleotides, the CDR3 is TGTGCCAGCAGCTCAGGGGTCCATAATTCACCCCTCCACTTT.

Only a few counts were recorded for this clonotype. V gene TRBV6-5 combines with J gene TRBJ2-7; 7 bases align to TRBD1. With V trimmed by 0 bases and J by 2 bases, 4 bases remained unmatched. This CDR3 has 15 amino acids. From germline, CDR1 is MNHEY and CDR2 SVGAGI. CDR3 sequence: CASSYSRQGAYEQYF. The CDR3 DNA reads TGTGCCAGCAGTTACTCGAGACAGGGAGCCTACGAGCAGTACTTC.

V gene TRBV19 combines with J gene TRBJ2-5; no definite D call. Trimming left V 5 bases short and J 4 bases short, with 14 bases between. The CDR3 has 14 amino acids. Germline loops: CDR1 LNHDA, CDR2 SQIVND (reference sequence). The CDR3 is CASSVAALGETQYF. The CDR3 DNA reads as TGTGCCAGTAGTGTGGCGGCACTGGGAGAGACCCAGTACTTC.

V usage is TRBV28 and J usage is TRBJ2-7; D call uncertain. CDR3 length: 13 amino acids. The germline CDR1 and CDR2 sequences are MDHEN and SYDVKM. Trimming shortened V by 5 bases and J by 5 bases, and 13 bases separated the two germline ends. This CDR3 reads CASSLDWGNEQYF. Written as DNA, the CDR3 is TGTGCCAGCAGTCTAGATTGGGGAAACGAGCAGTACTTC.